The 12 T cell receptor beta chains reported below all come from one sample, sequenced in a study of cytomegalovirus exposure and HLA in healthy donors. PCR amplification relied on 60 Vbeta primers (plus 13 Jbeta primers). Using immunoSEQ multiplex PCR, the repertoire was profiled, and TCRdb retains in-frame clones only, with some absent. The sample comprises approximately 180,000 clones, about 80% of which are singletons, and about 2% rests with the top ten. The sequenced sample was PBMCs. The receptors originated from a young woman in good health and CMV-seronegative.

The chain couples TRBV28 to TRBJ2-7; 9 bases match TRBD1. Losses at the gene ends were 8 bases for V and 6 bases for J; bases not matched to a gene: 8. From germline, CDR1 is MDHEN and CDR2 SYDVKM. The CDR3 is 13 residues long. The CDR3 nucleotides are TGTGCCAGCGCGTCGGGACAGGGCTCCGAGCAGTACTTC. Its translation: CASASGQGSEQYF. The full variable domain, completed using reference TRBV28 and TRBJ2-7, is DVKVTQSSRYLVKRTGEKVFLECVQDMDHENMFWYRQDPGLGLRLIYFSYDVKMKEKGDIPEGYSVSREKKERFSLILESASTNQTSMYLCASASGQGSEQYFGPGTRLTVT.

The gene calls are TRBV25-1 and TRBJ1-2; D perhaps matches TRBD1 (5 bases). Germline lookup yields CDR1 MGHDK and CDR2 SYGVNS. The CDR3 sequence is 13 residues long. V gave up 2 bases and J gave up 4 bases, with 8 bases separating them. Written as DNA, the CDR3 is TGTGCCAGCAGTGAACAGGGTCCCTATGGCTACACCTTC. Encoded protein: CASSEQGPYGYTF.

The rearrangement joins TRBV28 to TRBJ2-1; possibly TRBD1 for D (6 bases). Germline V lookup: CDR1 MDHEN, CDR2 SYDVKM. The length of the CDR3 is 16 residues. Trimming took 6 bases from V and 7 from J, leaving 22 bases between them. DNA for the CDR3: TGTGCCAGCAGGGAGACAGGAAAGGGCCCCCCTAATGAGCAGTTCTTC. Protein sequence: CASRETGKGPPNEQFF.

Here the CDR3 DNA reads TGTGCCAGCAGCTTACGCGCTGAGGGAACAAAAGGCTACACCTTC. Translation: CASSLRAEGTKGYTF. The rearrangement joins TRBV7-2 to TRBJ1-2; D ambiguous. CDR1 and CDR2 (germline): SGHTA, FQGNSA. The CDR3 loop spans 15 amino acids. V shed 2 bases and J shed 8 bases, with 18 bases lying between them.

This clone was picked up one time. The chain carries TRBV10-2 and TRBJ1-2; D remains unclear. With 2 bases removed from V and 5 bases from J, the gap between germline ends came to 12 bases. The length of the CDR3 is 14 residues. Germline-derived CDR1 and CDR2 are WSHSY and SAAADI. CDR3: CASSEEQFYYGYTF. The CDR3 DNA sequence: TGCGCCAGCAGTGAGGAACAGTTTTATTATGGCTACACCTTC.

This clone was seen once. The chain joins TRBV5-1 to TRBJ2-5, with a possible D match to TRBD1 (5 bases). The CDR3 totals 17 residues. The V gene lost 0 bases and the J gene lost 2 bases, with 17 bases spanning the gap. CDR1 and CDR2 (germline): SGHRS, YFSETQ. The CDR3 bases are TGCGCCAGCAGCTTGGCCCCAGGGTCGGTACGTCAAGAGACCCAGTACTTC. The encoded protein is CASSLAPGSVRQETQYF.

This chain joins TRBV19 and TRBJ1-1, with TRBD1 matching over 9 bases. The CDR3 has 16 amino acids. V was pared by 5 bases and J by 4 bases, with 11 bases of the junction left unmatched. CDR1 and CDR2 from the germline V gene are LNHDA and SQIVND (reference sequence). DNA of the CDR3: TGTGCCAGTAGTGCAAGCCGGGACAGGGTTGGCACTGAAGCTTTCTTT. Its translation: CASSASRDRVGTEAFF. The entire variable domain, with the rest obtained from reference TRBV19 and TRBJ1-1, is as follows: DGGITQSPKYLFRKEGQNVTLSCEQNLNHDAMYWYRQDPGQGLRLIYYSQIVNDFQKGDIAEGYSVSREKKESFPLTVTSAQKNPTAFYLCASSASRDRVGTEAFFGQGTRLTVV.

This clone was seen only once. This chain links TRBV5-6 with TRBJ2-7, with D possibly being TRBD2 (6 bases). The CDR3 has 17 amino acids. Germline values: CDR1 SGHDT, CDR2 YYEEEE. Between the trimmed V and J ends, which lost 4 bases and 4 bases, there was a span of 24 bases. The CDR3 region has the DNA TGTGCCAGCAGCCAGGGCTTGGGGGGAGTAATTGGGTACGAGCAGTACTTC. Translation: CASSQGLGGVIGYEQYF.

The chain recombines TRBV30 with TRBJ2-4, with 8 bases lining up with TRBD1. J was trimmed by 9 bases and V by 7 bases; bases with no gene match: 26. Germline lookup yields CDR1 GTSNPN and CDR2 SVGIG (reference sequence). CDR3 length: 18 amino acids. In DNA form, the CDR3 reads TGTGCCTCCAGACTCTTTACCAGCGCACTTGGACAGGGCGGCATTCAGTACTTC. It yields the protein CASRLFTSALGQGGIQYF.

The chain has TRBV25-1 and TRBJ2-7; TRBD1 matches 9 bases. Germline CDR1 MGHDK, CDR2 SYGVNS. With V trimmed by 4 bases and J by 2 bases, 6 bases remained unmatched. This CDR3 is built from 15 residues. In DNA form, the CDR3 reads TGTGCCAGCAGTGGGGGAACAGGGGGCACCTACGAGCAGTACTTC. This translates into CASSGGTGGTYEQYF.

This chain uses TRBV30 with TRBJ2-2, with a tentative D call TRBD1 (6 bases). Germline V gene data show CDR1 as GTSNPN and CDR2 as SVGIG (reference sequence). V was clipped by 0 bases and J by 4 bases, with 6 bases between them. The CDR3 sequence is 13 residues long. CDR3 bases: TGTGCCTGGAGTGTAGGGGGCACCGGGGAGCTGTTTTTT. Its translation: CAWSVGGTGELFF.

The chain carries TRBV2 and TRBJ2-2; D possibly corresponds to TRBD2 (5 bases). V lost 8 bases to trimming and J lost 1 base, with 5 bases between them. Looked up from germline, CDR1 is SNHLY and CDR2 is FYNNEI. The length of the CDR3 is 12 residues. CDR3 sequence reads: CASAGNTGELFF. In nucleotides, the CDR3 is TGTGCCAGCGCGGGGAACACCGGGGAGCTGTTTTTT.